Listed below are T cell receptor beta chains from one sample, sequenced in a study of blood T cell repertoires in COVID-19. Libraries were prepared by immunoSEQ multiplex PCR; TCRdb keeps only in-frame clonotypes and omits some of them. In the table there are about 200,000 clones, approximately 83% of which are singletons. The material sequenced was peripheral blood. These receptors were collected from a human donor with active or convalescent COVID-19. The donor label of this sample is uncertain. Each CDR3 is given without its conserved first and last residue. D genes are given only for firm matches.

len: 19; d_gene: TRBD1; v_gene: TRBV6-6; j_gene: TRBJ1-3; CDR3aa: ASSPPGQLNLRPPSGNTIY
len: 14; d_gene: -; v_gene: TRBV28; j_gene: TRBJ1-5; CDR3aa: ASSLPLQGSNQPQH
len: 11; d_gene: TRBD2; v_gene: TRBV28; j_gene: TRBJ2-7; CDR3aa: ATRLASSYEQY
len: 14; d_gene: -; v_gene: TRBV28; j_gene: TRBJ1-5; CDR3aa: ASTTSGVYSNQPQH
len: 15; d_gene: TRBD1; v_gene: TRBV9; j_gene: TRBJ1-1; CDR3aa: ARHRGGPSDSNTEAF
len: 14; d_gene: -; v_gene: TRBV5-1; j_gene: TRBJ1-1; CDR3aa: ASSAGDTLKNTEAF
len: 13; d_gene: TRBD2; v_gene: TRBV28; j_gene: TRBJ2-5; CDR3aa: ASTSGRARAETQY
len: 13; d_gene: TRBD2; v_gene: TRBV10-3; j_gene: TRBJ2-5; CDR3aa: AISKRGGRGETQY
len: 16; d_gene: TRBD2; v_gene: TRBV5-1; j_gene: TRBJ2-3; CDR3aa: ASSLEPSGRDSTDTQY
len: 13; d_gene: -; v_gene: TRBV11-2; j_gene: TRBJ1-4; CDR3aa: ASSSSGGGNEKLF
len: 13; d_gene: TRBD1; v_gene: TRBV3-1/TRBV3-2; j_gene: TRBJ2-5; CDR3aa: ASSRQGASRETQY
len: 15; d_gene: TRBD1; v_gene: TRBV4-3; j_gene: TRBJ1-4; CDR3aa: ASSQAPGAGGGEKLF
len: 14; d_gene: -; v_gene: TRBV29-1; j_gene: TRBJ1-1; CDR3aa: SVEDRVGGASTEAF
len: 13; d_gene: -; v_gene: TRBV28; j_gene: TRBJ2-1; CDR3aa: ASSPTGFVYNEQF
len: 17; d_gene: -; v_gene: TRBV4-3; j_gene: TRBJ2-3; CDR3aa: ASSQDLVLAGEFTDTQY
len: 12; d_gene: -; v_gene: TRBV10-3; j_gene: TRBJ2-7; CDR3aa: AISAQDSSYEQY
len: 13; d_gene: -; v_gene: TRBV6-5; j_gene: TRBJ2-7; CDR3aa: ASSTNRIVVGGQY
len: 14; d_gene: TRBD2; v_gene: TRBV27; j_gene: TRBJ2-1; CDR3aa: ASSLGGTSFGNEQF
len: 13; d_gene: TRBD1; v_gene: TRBV6-1; j_gene: TRBJ2-7; CDR3aa: ASSEVPEGAIEQY
len: 16; d_gene: TRBD2; v_gene: TRBV5-4; j_gene: TRBJ2-2; CDR3aa: ASKSGPSGPGDTGELF
len: 12; d_gene: TRBD1; v_gene: TRBV27; j_gene: TRBJ1-2; CDR3aa: ASSPLGQGMANT
len: 11; d_gene: -; v_gene: TRBV2; j_gene: TRBJ2-7; CDR3aa: ASREDSGAVPI
len: 13; d_gene: -; v_gene: TRBV6-5; j_gene: TRBJ2-7; CDR3aa: ASSQPGQGPYEQY
len: 12; d_gene: -; v_gene: TRBV4-3; j_gene: TRBJ2-7; CDR3aa: ASSQGLSPYEQY
len: 14; d_gene: TRBD1; v_gene: TRBV4-1; j_gene: TRBJ2-3; CDR3aa: ASSPYSDRPHDTQY
len: 12; d_gene: -; v_gene: TRBV2; j_gene: TRBJ1-4; CDR3aa: ASSGQGRWEKLF
len: 13; d_gene: TRBD1; v_gene: TRBV2; j_gene: TRBJ1-4; CDR3aa: ASSFLQGANEKLF